These 20 T cell receptor beta chains originate from one sample sequenced in a study of blood T cell repertoires in COVID-19. Sequenced by immunoSEQ multiplex PCR; TCRdb stores in-frame clones only, minus some. The repertoire holds about 350,000 clones, with over 85% as singletons. The source material was peripheral blood. These receptors all come from a woman aged 55-75 years with COVID-19, enrolled during active disease.

The rearrangement links TRBV5-1 to TRBJ1-3; 10 bases line up with TRBD1. Germline V gene data show CDR1 as SGHRS and CDR2 as YFSETQ. The CDR3 covers 16 residues. The CDR3 coding sequence is TGCGAACCACACCGACAGGGGGCGCGGATTGGAAACACCATATATTTT. It specifies CEPHRQGARIGNTIYF.

The rearrangement links TRBV30 to TRBJ1-1; perhaps TRBD1 as D (5 bases). V lost 7 bases, J lost 1 base, and 10 bases lay in between. Per the germline V gene, CDR1 is GTSNPN and CDR2 is SVGIG (reference sequence). This CDR3 is 12 amino acids long. The CDR3 coding sequence is TGTGCCTTCGACAGAGGGAACACTGAAGCTTTCTTT. This sequence encodes CAFDRGNTEAFF.

The CDR3 region is CASSRNRRANYGYTF. In DNA, the CDR3 is TGTGCCAGCAGCCGTAACAGGAGAGCTAACTATGGCTACACCTTC. This chain uses TRBV5-6 with TRBJ1-2; TRBD1 might be the D (5 bases). Deletions cut 4 bases from V and 0 bases from J, with 13 bases between. The length of the CDR3 is 15 residues. The germline gives CDR1 SGHDT, CDR2 YYEEEE.

Concerning this clone: A read error may produce the germline difference seen at one junction end. V usage is TRBV7-9 and J usage is TRBJ1-1, with 9 bases aligning to TRBD1. CDR1 and CDR2 (germline): SEHNR, FQNEAQ (reference sequence). The CDR3 spans 14 residues. The CDR3 region is CASSFGTGNPEAFF. The CDR3 bases are TGTGCCAGCAGCTTTGGGACAGGGAACCCTGAAGCTTTCTTT.

This clone appeared a few times. The chain links TRBV7-2 to TRBJ1-1; D is undetermined. This CDR3 contains 14 residues. Germline V lookup: CDR1 SGHTA, CDR2 FQGNSA. Trimming removed 3 bases at V and 1 base at J, with 9 bases between. CDR3 nucleotides: TGTGCCAGCAGCTTTAGCACTCAGAACACTGAAGCTTTCTTT. Protein sequence: CASSFSTQNTEAFF.

The gene calls are TRBV7-3 and TRBJ2-7; D perhaps matches TRBD1 (6 bases). Germline lookup yields CDR1 SGHTA and CDR2 FQGTGA. This CDR3 contains 14 residues. The ends were cut back, 5 bases at V and 0 bases at J, with 11 bases in the middle. The CDR3 coding sequence is TGTGCCAGCAGCCTACAGGGAATCTCCTACGAGCAGTACTTC. Residues: CASSLQGISYEQYF.

CDR3 sequence reads: CASSPDTTTNYEQYF. The CDR3 region has the DNA TGTGCCAGCAGTCCGGACACCACAACTAACTACGAGCAGTACTTC. The chain carries TRBV7-6 and TRBJ2-7; D perhaps matches TRBD1 (5 bases). The V gene's germline CDR1 is SGHVS and CDR2 FNYEAQ. V lost 6 bases and J 3 bases, leaving 18 bases between the germline ends. This CDR3 is 15 amino acids long. Variable domain in full (rest from reference TRBV7-6 and TRBJ2-7): GAGVSQSPRYKVTKRGQDVALRCDPISGHVSLYWYRQALGQGPEFLTYFNYEAQQDKSGLPNDRFSAERPEGSISTLTIQRTEQRDSAMYRCASSPDTTTNYEQYFGPGTRLTVT.

This rearrangement joins TRBV11-2 to TRBJ2-3; 8 nucleotides line up with TRBD2. Germline assignment: CDR1 SGHAT and CDR2 FQNNGV. The CDR3 consists of 14 residues. J was trimmed by 1 base and V by 5 bases; bases with no gene match: 2. CDR3 DNA: TGTGCCAGCAGCCAACTAGCGGGCACAGATACGCAGTATTTT. Its protein product is CASSQLAGTDTQYF.

This chain links TRBV2 with TRBJ2-1; tentative D call: TRBD1 (6 bases). The germline CDR1 and CDR2 sequences are SNHLY and FYNNEI. With 5 bases removed from V and 8 bases from J, the gap between germline ends came to 16 bases. This CDR3 is built from 14 residues. The CDR3 loop is CASSPLEGDDEQFF. The DNA for the CDR3 is TGTGCCAGCAGTCCCCTAGAGGGGGATGATGAGCAGTTCTTC. Based on the CDR3 plus reference TRBV2 and TRBJ2-1, the full variable domain is EPEVTQTPSHQVTQMGQEVILRCVPISNHLYFYWYRQILGQKVEFLVSFYNNEISEKSEIFDDQFSVERPDGSNFTLKIRSTKLEDSAMYFCASSPLEGDDEQFFGPGTRLTVL.

The CDR3 region has the DNA TGTGCCAGCAGTTTCGACAGGGGGCATCTCGAGCAGTACTTC. Amino acid sequence: CASSFDRGHLEQYF. This chain connects TRBV6-5 to TRBJ2-7; 10 bases match TRBD1. Germline V gene lookup returns CDR1 MNHEY and CDR2 SVGAGI. This CDR3 spans 14 amino acids. V lost 4 bases, J lost 6 bases, and 6 bases stayed unmatched.

A single count supports this clone. The chain recombines TRBV12-3 or TRBV12-4 with TRBJ2-1, with D perhaps TRBD1 (6 bases). Trimming took off 3 bases at V and 8 bases at J, with 11 bases between the two ends. This CDR3 contains 13 residues. CDR3 DNA sequence: TGTGCCAGCAGTTTTTATTGGGGGCATGAGCAGTTCTTC. This encodes CASSFYWGHEQFF.

The J gene is TRBJ1-6, the V gene TRBV2; D is unclear. V lost 0 bases and J lost 10, with 13 bases in between. The CDR3 runs 15 residues. CDR1 is SNHLY, CDR2 FYNNEI, per germline. CDR3 nucleotides: TGTGCCAGCAGTGAAGCGAAAGTCGGAGGCTCACCCCTCCACTTT. Its translation: CASSEAKVGGSPLHF. The full variable domain, in which reference TRBV2 and TRBJ1-6 provide the parts outside the CDR3, is EPEVTQTPSHQVTQMGQEVILRCVPISNHLYFYWYRQILGQKVEFLVSFYNNEISEKSEIFDDQFSVERPDGSNFTLKIRSTKLEDSAMYFCASSEAKVGGSPLHFGNGTRLTVT.

The chain recombines TRBV19 with TRBJ2-7, with 7 bases that match TRBD1. The CDR3 has 13 residues. CDR1 LNHDA and CDR2 SQIVND come from the germline V gene (reference sequence). J gave up 2 bases and V 5 bases, and 3 bases lay outside the gene matches. The DNA of the CDR3 is TGTGCCAGTAGTGTACAGGGGCCCTACGAGCAGTACTTC. This sequence encodes CASSVQGPYEQYF.

The gene calls are TRBV9 and TRBJ2-5; D is undetermined. V was clipped by 7 bases and J by 4 bases, with 11 bases between them. Per germline, CDR1 SGDLS and CDR2 YYNGEE. The CDR3 covers 12 residues. This CDR3 is CASGRLSETQYF. The CDR3 DNA reads TGTGCCAGCGGAAGACTCTCAGAGACCCAGTACTTC.

V is TRBV12-3 or TRBV12-4 and J is TRBJ1-1; perhaps TRBD1 as D (5 bases). V was trimmed by 3 bases and J by 4 bases, leaving 9 bases between them. The CDR3 runs to 13 residues. CDR3 region: CASSFQGLTEAFF. The CDR3 nucleotides read TGTGCCAGCAGTTTCCAGGGCCTCACTGAAGCTTTCTTT.

The chain combines TRBV6-1 with TRBJ1-4, with TRBD1 as a possible D gene (6 bases). The CDR3 spans 14 residues. V lost 7 bases and J 5 bases, leaving 14 bases between the germline ends. Germline-derived CDR1 and CDR2 are MNHNS and SASEGT. CDR3 nucleotides: TGTGCCAGCAAACACGGGACAAGAAATGAAAAACTGTTTTTT. Protein: CASKHGTRNEKLFF.

This chain joins TRBV3-1 (or the pseudogene TRBV3-2) and TRBJ2-5; 7 nucleotides line up with TRBD2. V dropped 1 base and J dropped 5; count of bases not matched to a gene: 10. CDR3 length: 16 residues. Germline loops: CDR1 LGHDT, CDR2 YNNKEL (reference sequence). CDR3 amino acids: CASSQARLAAYETQYF. CDR3 DNA sequence: TGTGCCAGCAGCCAAGCGCGCCTAGCGGCGTATGAGACCCAGTACTTC.

The V gene is TRBV6-5, the J gene TRBJ1-1; D remains ambiguous. There are 12 residues in the CDR3. V lost 6 bases to trimming and J lost 1 base, with 6 bases between them. CDR1 and CDR2 from the germline V gene are MNHEY and SVGAGI. The CDR3 DNA sequence: TGTGCCAGCAGGGAGAGGAACACTGAAGCTTTCTTT. It encodes CASRERNTEAFF.

This clone occurred a few times. The chain links TRBV7-8 to TRBJ1-3; the match to TRBD1 covers 11 bases. This CDR3 is 18 amino acids long. Per the germline V gene, CDR1 is SGHVS and CDR2 is FQNEAQ. V lost 5 bases to trimming and J lost 1 base; unmatched junction nucleotides: 10. CDR3 in amino acids: CASSPWTGGTRSGNTIYF. The CDR3 DNA follows: TGTGCCAGCAGCCCCTGGACAGGGGGCACCCGGTCTGGAAACACCATATATTTT.

This sequence joins TRBV6-5 and TRBJ1-2, with D unresolved. V lost 2 bases to trimming and J lost 4 bases, with 11 bases between them. The CDR3 has 14 residues. Germline CDR1 and CDR2: MNHEY and SVGAGI. The CDR3 DNA sequence: TGTGCCAGCAGTTACCGTGTGGACTTCTATGGCTACACCTTC. It is translated as CASSYRVDFYGYTF.